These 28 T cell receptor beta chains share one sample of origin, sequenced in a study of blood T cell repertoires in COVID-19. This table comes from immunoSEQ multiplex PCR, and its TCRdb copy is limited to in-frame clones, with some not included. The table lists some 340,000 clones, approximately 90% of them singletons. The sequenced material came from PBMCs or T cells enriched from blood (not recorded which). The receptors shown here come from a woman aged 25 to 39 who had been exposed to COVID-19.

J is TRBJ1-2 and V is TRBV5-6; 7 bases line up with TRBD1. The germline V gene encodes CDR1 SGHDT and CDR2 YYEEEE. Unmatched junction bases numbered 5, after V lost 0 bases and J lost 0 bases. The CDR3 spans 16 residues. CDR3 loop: CASSLGQGGSNYGYTF. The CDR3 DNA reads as TGTGCCAGCAGCTTGGGCCAGGGGGGATCTAACTATGGCTACACCTTC.

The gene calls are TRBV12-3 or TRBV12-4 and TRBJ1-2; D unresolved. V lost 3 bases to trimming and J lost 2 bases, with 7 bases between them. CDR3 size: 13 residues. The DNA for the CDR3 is TGTGCCAGCAGTTTCGACACAAACTATGGCTACACCTTC. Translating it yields CASSFDTNYGYTF.

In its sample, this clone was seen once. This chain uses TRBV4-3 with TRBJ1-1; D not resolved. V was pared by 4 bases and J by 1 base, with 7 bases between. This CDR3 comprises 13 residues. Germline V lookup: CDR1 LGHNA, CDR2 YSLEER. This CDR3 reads CASSLRRNTEAFF. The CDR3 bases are TGCGCCAGCAGCCTAAGGAGGAACACTGAAGCTTTCTTT.

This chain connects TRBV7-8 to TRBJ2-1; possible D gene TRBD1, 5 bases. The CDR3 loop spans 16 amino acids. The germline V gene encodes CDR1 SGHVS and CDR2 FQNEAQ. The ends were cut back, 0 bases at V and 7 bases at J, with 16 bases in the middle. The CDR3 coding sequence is TGTGCCAGCAGCTTAGCGCGAGTGGGGCATAGGAATGAGCAGTTCTTC. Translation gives CASSLARVGHRNEQFF.

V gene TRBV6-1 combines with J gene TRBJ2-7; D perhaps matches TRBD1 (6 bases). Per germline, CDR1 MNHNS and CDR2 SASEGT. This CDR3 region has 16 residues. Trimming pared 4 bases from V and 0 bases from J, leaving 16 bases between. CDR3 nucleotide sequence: TGTGCCAGCAGTGGACAGGTCGCCTCCTTCTCCTACGAGCAGTACTTC. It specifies CASSGQVASFSYEQYF.

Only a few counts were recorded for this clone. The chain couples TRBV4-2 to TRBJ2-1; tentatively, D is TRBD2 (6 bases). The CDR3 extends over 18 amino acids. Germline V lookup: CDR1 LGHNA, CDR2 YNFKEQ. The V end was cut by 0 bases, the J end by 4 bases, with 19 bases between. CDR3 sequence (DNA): TGTGCCAGCAGCCAAGATACCCCCATATGGCGGGGTTACAATGAGCAGTTCTTC. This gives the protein CASSQDTPIWRGYNEQFF.

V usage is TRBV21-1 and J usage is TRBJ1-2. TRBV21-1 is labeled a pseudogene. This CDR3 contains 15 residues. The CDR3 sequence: CASSTRPRENYGYTF. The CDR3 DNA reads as TGTGCCAGCAGCACCCGCCCCCGGGAAAACTATGGCTACACCTTC.

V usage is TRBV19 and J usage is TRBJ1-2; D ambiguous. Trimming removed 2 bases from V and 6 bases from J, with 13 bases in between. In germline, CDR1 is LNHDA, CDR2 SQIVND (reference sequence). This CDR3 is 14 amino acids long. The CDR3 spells CASSISHGGHGYTF. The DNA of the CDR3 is TGTGCCAGTAGTATATCTCACGGCGGGCATGGCTACACCTTC.

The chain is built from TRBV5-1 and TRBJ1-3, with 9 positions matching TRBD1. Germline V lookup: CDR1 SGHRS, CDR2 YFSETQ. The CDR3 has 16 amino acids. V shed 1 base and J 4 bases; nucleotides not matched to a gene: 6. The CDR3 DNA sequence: TGCGCCAGCAGCTTGACAGGGACAGGGATCGGAAACACCATATATTTT. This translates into CASSLTGTGIGNTIYF.

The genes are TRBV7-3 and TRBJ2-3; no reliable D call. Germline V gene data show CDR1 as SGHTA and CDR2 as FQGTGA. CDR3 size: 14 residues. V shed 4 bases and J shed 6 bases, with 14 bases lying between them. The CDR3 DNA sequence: TGTGCCAGCAGCTCCTCATTACAATCGGATACGCAGTATTTT. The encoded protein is CASSSSLQSDTQYF.

The CDR3 spells CASSPIRDTGELFF. The DNA for the CDR3 is TGTGCCAGCTCCCCGATTAGAGACACCGGGGAGCTGTTTTTT. The J gene is TRBJ2-2, the V gene TRBV7-6; D unclear. Trimming removed 8 bases from V and 3 bases from J, with 13 bases in between. CDR3 length equals 14 residues. CDR1 SGHVS and CDR2 FNYEAQ come from the germline V gene.

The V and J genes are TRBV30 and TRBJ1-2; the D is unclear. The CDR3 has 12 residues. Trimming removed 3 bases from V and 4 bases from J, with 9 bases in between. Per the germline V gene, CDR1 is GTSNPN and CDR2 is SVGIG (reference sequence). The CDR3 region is CAWSYAGYGYTF. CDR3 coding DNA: TGTGCCTGGAGCTACGCGGGCTATGGCTACACCTTC.

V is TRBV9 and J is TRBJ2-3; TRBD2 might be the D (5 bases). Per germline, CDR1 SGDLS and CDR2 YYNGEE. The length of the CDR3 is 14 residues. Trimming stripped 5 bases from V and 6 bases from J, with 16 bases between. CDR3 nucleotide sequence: TGTGCCAGCAGTCTAACGGGGTCGCGGGATACGCAGTATTTT. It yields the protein CASSLTGSRDTQYF.

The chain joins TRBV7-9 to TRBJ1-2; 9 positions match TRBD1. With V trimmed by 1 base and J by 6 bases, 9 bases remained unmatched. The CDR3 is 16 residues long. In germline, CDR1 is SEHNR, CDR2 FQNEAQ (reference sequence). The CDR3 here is CASSLGPQGQGNGYTF. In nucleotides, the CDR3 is TGTGCCAGCAGCTTAGGTCCCCAGGGACAGGGTAATGGCTACACCTTC.

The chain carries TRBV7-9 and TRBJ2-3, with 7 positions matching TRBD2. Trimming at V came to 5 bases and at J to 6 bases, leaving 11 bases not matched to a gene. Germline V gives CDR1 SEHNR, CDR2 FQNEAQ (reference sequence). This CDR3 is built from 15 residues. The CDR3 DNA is TGTGCCAGCAGCCCACGGGGGGACTCGTGGGATACGCAGTATTTT. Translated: CASSPRGDSWDTQYF.

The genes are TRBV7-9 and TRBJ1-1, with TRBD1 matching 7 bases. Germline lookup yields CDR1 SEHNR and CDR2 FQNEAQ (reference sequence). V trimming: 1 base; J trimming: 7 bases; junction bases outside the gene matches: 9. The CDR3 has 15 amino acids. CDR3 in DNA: TGTGCCAGCAGCTTAGAGGCAGGGGGGCAGGGTGAAGCTTTCTTT. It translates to CASSLEAGGQGEAFF.

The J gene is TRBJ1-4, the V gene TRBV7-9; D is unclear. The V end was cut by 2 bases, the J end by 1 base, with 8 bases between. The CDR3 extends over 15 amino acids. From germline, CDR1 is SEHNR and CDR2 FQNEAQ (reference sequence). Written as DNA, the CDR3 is TGTGCCAGCAGCTTACGGAGGGAAACTAATGAAAAACTGTTTTTT. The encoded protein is CASSLRRETNEKLFF.

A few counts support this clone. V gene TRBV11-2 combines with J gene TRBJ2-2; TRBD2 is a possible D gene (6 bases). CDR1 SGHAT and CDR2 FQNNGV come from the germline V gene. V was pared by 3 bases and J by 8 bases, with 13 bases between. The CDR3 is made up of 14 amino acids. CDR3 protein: CASSFTSPLGELFF. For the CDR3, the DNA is TGTGCCAGCAGCTTTACTAGCCCGCTGGGGGAGCTGTTTTTT.

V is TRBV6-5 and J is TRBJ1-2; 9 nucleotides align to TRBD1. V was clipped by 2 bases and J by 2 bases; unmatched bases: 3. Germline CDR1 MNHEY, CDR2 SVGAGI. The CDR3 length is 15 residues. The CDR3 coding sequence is TGTGCCAGCAGTTACGGAGGGACAGGGAACTATGGCTACACCTTC. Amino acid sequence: CASSYGGTGNYGYTF.

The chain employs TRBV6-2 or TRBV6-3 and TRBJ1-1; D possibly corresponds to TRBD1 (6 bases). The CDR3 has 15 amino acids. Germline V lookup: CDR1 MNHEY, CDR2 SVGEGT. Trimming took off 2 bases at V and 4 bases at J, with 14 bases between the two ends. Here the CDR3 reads CASSYDRDRPTEAFF. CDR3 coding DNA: TGTGCCAGCAGTTACGATCGTGACAGGCCCACTGAAGCTTTCTTT.

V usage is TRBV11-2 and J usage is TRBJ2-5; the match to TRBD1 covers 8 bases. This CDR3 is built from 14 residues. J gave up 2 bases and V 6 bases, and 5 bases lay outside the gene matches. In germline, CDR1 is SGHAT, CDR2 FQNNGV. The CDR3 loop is CASSLTGEQETQYF. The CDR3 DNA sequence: TGTGCCAGCAGTTTGACAGGGGAACAAGAGACCCAGTACTTC.

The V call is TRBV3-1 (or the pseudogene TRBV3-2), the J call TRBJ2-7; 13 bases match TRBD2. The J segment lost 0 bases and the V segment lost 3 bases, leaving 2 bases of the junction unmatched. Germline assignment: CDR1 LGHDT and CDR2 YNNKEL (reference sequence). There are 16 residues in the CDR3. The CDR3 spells CASSQGLAGSSYEQYF. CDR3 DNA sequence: TGTGCCAGCAGCCAGGGACTAGCGGGGAGCTCCTACGAGCAGTACTTC.

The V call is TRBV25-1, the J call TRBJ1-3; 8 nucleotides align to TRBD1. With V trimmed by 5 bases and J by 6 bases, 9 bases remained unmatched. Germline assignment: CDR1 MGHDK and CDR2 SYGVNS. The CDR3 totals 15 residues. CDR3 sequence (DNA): TGTGCCAGCAGTAAAGAGGACAGGGACAAAAACACCATATATTTT. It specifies CASSKEDRDKNTIYF.

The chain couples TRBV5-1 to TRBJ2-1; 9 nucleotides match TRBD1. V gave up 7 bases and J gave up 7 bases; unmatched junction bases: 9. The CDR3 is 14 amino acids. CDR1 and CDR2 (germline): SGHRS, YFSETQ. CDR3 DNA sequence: TGCGCCAGCTCCCCCCGGGACAGGGTAAATGAGCAGTTCTTC. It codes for CASSPRDRVNEQFF.

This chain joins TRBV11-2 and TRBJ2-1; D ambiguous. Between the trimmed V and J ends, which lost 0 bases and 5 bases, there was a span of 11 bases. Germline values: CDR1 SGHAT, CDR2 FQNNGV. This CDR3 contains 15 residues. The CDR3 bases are TGTGCCAGCAGCTTAGAGCTAGGTGCCCACAATGAGCAGTTCTTC. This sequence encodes CASSLELGAHNEQFF.

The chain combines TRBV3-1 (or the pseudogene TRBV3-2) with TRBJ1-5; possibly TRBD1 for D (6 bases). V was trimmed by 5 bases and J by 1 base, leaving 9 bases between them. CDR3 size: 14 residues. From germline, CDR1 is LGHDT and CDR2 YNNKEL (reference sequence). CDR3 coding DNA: TGTGCCAGCAGCACCAGGGGCAGCAATCAGCCCCAGCATTTT. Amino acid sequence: CASSTRGSNQPQHF.

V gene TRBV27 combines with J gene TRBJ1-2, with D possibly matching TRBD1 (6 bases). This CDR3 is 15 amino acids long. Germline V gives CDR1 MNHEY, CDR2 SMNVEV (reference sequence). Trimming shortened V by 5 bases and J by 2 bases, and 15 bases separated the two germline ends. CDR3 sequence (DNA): TGTGCCAGCAGTCCTAGGGGGTGGGCGAACTATGGCTACACCTTC. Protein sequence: CASSPRGWANYGYTF.

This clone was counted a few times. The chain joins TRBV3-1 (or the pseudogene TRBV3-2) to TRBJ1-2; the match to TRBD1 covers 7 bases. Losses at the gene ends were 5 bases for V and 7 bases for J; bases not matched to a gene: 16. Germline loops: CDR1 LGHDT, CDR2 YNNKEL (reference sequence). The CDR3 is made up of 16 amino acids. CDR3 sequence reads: CASSAPYGTVLSGYTF. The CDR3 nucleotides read TGTGCCAGCAGCGCACCCTATGGGACAGTTCTTAGTGGCTACACCTTC.